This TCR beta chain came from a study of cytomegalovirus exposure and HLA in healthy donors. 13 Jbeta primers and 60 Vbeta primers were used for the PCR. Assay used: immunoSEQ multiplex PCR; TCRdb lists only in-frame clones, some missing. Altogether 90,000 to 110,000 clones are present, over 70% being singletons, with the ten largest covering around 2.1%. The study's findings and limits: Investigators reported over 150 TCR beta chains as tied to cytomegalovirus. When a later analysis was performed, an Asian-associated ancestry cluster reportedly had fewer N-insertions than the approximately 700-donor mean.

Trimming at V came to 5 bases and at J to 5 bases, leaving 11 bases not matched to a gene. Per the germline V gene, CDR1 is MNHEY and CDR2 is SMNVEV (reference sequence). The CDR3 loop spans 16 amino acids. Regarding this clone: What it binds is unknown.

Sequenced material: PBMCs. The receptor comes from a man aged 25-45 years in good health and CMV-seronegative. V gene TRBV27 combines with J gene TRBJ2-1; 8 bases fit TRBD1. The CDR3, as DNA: TGTGCCAGCAGTAGGCCACAGGGGGGAACCAACAATGAGCAGTTCTTC. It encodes CASSRPQGGTNNEQFF.